This T cell receptor (beta chain) was identified during a study of metastatic and nonmetastatic thyroid tumors. In the study overall: It was across blood and tumor or nodule tissue from malignant and benign thyroid patients that repertoires were compared.

As originally analysed: The study took CDR3 differences across clinicopathological groups and made a distant-metastasis classifier for papillary thyroid cancer from them. With MiXCR, TCRdb reprocessed the PCR reads. TCRdb's processing, not the authors' own work, is the source of the V and J calls. The data contain some 35,000 clones, about 26% of them seen just once; the ten biggest clones take up roughly a tenth. Comments on this clone: Its target is not known.

The CDR3 covers 14 residues. Trimming took 6 bases from V and 7 from J; bases not matched to a gene: 10. Germline assignment: CDR1 MDHEN and CDR2 SYDVKM. Every patient underwent thyroid surgery untreated. Whole-study results and caveats: Reportedly, malignant thyroid tumors had significantly higher TCR beta diversity than benign nodules, in blood and tumor.

Sequencing was carried out using blood. This TCR was recovered from a male donor with papillary thyroid cancer or a benign thyroid nodule (not recorded which). Some clones in this sample may be carry-over from other donors' samples. The V call is TRBV28, the J call TRBJ2-7; 9 bases agree with TRBD1. CDR3: CASRPTGGRGEQYF. The CDR3 nucleotides read TGTGCCAGCAGGCCGACAGGGGGACGTGGTGAGCAGTACTTC.